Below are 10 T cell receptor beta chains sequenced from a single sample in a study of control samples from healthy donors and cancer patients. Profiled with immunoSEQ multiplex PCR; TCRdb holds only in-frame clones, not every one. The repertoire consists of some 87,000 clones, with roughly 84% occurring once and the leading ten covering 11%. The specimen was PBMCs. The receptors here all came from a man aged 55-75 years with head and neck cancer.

The CDR3 region is CASSYGGSGTPLHF. Written as DNA, the CDR3 is TGTGCCAGCTCATATGGGGGGTCCGGGACACCCCTCCACTTT. The chain has TRBV18 and TRBJ1-6, with D possibly being TRBD1 (5 bases). Germline CDR1 KGHSH, CDR2 LQKENI. Trimming stripped 5 bases from V and 11 bases from J, with 16 bases between. The CDR3 runs 14 residues.

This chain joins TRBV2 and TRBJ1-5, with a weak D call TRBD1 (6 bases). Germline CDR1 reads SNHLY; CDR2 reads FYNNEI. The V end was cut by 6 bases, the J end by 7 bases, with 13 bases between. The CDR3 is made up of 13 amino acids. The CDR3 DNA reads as TGTGCCAGCAGGGGTACAGGGTCCCAGCCCCAGCATTTT. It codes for CASRGTGSQPQHF. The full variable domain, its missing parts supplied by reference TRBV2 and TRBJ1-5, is EPEVTQTPSHQVTQMGQEVILRCVPISNHLYFYWYRQILGQKVEFLVSFYNNEISEKSEIFDDQFSVERPDGSNFTLKIRSTKLEDSAMYFCASRGTGSQPQHFGDGTRLSIL.

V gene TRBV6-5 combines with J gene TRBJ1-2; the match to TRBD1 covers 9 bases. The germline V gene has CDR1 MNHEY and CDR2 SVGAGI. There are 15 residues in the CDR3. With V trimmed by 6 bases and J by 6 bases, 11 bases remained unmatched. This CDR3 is CASRPGQGRMDGYTF. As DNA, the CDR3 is TGTGCCAGCAGACCCGGACAGGGGAGAATGGATGGCTACACCTTC.

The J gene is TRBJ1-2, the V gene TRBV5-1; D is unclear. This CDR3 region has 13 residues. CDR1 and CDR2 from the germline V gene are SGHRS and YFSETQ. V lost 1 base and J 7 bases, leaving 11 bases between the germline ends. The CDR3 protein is CASSLRAQGGYTF. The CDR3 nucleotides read TGCGCCAGCAGCTTGAGGGCCCAAGGTGGCTACACCTTC.

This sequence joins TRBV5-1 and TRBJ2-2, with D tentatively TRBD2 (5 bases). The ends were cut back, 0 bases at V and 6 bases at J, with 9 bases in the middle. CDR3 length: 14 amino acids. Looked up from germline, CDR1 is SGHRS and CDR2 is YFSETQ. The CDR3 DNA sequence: TGCGCCAGCAGCTTGGGGGAGTTCCCCGGGGAGCTGTTTTTT. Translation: CASSLGEFPGELFF.

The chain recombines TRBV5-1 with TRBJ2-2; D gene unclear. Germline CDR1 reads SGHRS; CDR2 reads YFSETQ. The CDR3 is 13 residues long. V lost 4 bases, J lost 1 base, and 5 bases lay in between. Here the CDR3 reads CASSSRNTGELFF. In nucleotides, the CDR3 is TGCGCCAGCAGCAGCCGGAACACCGGGGAGCTGTTTTTT.

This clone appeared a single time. CDR3 in amino acids: CASSYIEGYDGELFF. As DNA, the CDR3 is TGTGCCAGCAGTTACATCGAGGGATATGACGGGGAGCTGTTTTTT. The chain has TRBV6-5 and TRBJ2-2; a weak D match, TRBD2 (5 bases). This CDR3 has 15 residues. The V end was cut by 2 bases, the J end by 7 bases, with 14 bases between. CDR1 and CDR2 (germline): MNHEY, SVGAGI.

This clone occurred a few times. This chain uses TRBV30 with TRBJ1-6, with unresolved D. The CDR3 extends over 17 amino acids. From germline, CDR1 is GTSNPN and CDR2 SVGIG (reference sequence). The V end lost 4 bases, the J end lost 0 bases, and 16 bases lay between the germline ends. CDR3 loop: CAWKAKFRSSYNSPLHF. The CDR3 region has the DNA TGTGCCTGGAAAGCGAAGTTTAGGAGCTCCTATAATTCACCCCTCCACTTT.

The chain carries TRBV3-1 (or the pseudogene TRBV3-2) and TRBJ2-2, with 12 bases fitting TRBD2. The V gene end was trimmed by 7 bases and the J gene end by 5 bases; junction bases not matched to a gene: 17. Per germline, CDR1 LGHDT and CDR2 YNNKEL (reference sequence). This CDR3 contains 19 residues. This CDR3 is CASTNFLALAGGPTGELFF. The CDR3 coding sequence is TGTGCCAGCACCAACTTCCTAGCGCTAGCGGGAGGGCCGACCGGGGAGCTGTTTTTT.

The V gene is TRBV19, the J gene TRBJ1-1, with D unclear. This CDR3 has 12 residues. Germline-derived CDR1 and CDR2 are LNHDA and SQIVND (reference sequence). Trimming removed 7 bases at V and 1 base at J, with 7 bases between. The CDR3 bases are TGTGCCAGTATGAATAGGAACACTGAAGCTTTCTTT. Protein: CASMNRNTEAFF. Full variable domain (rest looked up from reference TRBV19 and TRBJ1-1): DGGITQSPKYLFRKEGQNVTLSCEQNLNHDAMYWYRQDPGQGLRLIYYSQIVNDFQKGDIAEGYSVSREKKESFPLTVTSAQKNPTAFYLCASMNRNTEAFFGQGTRLTVV.